What follows describes a single TCR beta chain. Its specificity is not known. This sample was taken from a study of T cell responses to AZD1222 COVID-19 vaccine. Study findings and constraints: Donors were chiefly white British, with a greater number of females, and clonal diversity was perhaps underestimated. Only 5 or 6 individuals given AZD1222 were seropositive at baseline. Vaccination with two AZD1222 doses was followed by a rise in Spike-specific TCR breadth and depth.

Germline values: CDR1 MNHNS, CDR2 SASEGT. This CDR3 spans 16 amino acids. Trimming removed 2 bases at V and 1 base at J, with 14 bases between. Some clones are missing from TCRdb's copy, which holds only in-frame ones; the method was immunoSEQ multiplex PCR. The sample has fewer than 200,000 clones, 85% to 95% seen once. The specimen comprised peripheral blood, sampled 28 days after the second AZD1222 dose. The rearrangement links TRBV6-1 to TRBJ1-2, with D unclear. The TCR sequence derives from an adult who received the AZD1222 COVID-19 vaccine. The CDR3 DNA is TGTGCCAGCAGTGAAAAGCAGGTGGCGATTAACTATGGCTACACCTTC. Amino acids: CASSEKQVAINYGYTF.